Given below is one T cell receptor beta chain in context. The sample comes from a study of cytomegalovirus exposure and HLA in healthy donors. PCR involved 60 Vbeta and 13 Jbeta primers. Here immunoSEQ multiplex PCR was the method, and the copy in TCRdb shows in-frame clones only, minus some. The data show some 110,000 clones, around 75% seen once. The sequenced sample was PBMCs. The source of this sequence is a woman aged 30 to 39 in good health and CMV-seronegative.

CDR3 region: CASSITGVDQETQYF. DNA for the CDR3: TGTGCCAGCTCTATTACAGGGGTAGACCAAGAGACCCAGTACTTC. The gene calls are TRBV27 and TRBJ2-5; 7 bases agree with TRBD1. J lost 0 bases, V lost 8 bases, and 9 bases had no gene match. The CDR3 covers 15 residues. The germline V gene has CDR1 MNHEY and CDR2 SMNVEV (reference sequence).